The clone carrying this T cell receptor beta chain came up once. Germline-derived CDR1 and CDR2 are SGHRS and YFSETQ. The V and J ends lost 5 bases and 7 bases, in that order; junction bases with no gene match: 9. The CDR3 consists of 14 residues. Source study methods: Amplified reference gene primers provided the basis for estimating nucleated cell counts. The table came from immunoSEQ multiplex PCR; TCRdb's copy has only in-frame clones and leaves some out. V and J calls and clone size come straight from that table; D and trimming were deduced from the DNA. The data contain under 300,000 clones, 86% of them singletons. The entry originates in a study of blood T cell repertoires in COVID-19. Study overall: Samples of COVID-19 (acute and convalescent) were obtained from the United States, Italy and Spain. The cDNA or gDNA used as material had been derived from T cells, B-cell-depleted T cells, or PBMCs.

Sequencing was done on a sample of peripheral blood. This TCR derives from a man aged 80 or over with acute or convalescent COVID-19. This chain uses TRBV5-1 with TRBJ1-2; TRBD1 aligns across 9 bases. In nucleotides, the CDR3 is TGCGCCAGCAGACGGGACAGGGACGGAGGTGGCTACACCTTC. Its protein product is CASRRDRDGGGYTF.